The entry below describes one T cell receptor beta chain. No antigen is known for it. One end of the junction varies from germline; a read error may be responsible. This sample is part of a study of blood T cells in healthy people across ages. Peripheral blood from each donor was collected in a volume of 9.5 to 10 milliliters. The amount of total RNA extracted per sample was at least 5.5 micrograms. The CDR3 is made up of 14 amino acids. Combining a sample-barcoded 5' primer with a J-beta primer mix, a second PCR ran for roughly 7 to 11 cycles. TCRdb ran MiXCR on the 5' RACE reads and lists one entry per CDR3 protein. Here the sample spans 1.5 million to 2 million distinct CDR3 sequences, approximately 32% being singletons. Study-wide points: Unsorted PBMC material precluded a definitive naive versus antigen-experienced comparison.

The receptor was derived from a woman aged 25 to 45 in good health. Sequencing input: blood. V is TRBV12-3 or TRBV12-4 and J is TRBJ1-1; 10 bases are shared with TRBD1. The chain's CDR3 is CASISGDRGTEALF. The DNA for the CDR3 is TGTGCCAGCATTAGTGGGGACAGGGGCACTGAAGCTCTCTTT.